This record concerns one T cell receptor beta chain sequence. Its specificity is not known. Trimming removed 1 base at V and 6 bases at J, with 25 bases between. The CDR3 sequence is 19 residues long. CDR1 is MGHRA and CDR2 is YSYEKL in the germline V gene. Measured with immunoSEQ multiplex PCR; TCRdb has only the in-frame clones, and not every one. The table has some 200,000 clones, about 90% seen once; the top ten hold 5% to 7.5%. This sample stems from a study of T cell responses to AZD1222 COVID-19 vaccine. General study points: Targeting of unmutated variant regions was reportedly seen in nearly half of spike-specific TCRs. Clonal diversity was possibly underestimated, and white British individuals and females predominated among donors.

The source was peripheral blood, collected on day 0 of AZD1222 vaccination. The genes are TRBV4-1 and TRBJ2-1, with D perhaps given as TRBD1 or TRBD2 (6 bases each). This sequence originates from an adult in good health. The DNA for the CDR3 is TGCGCCAGCAGCCAAGGACTTCTCGGTACAGGGCCGCGGGGCAATGAGCAGTTCTTC. Amino acids: CASSQGLLGTGPRGNEQFF.